The T cell receptor beta chain described here comes from a study of long-term antiretroviral therapy in people with HIV. V was pared by 5 bases and J by 2 bases, with 13 bases between. Germline lookup yields CDR1 LGHNA and CDR2 YNFKEQ. The CDR3 sequence is 14 residues long. Researchers ran immunoSEQ v3.0 at survey level. Assay: immunoSEQ multiplex PCR; the TCRdb copy retains only in-frame clones and omits some. The table lists about 21,000 clones, roughly 84% of them singletons. The chain couples TRBV4-2 to TRBJ2-7; the D call may be TRBD1 or TRBD2 (5 bases each). This sequence was found in a woman aged 45-65 years with HIV. Source: unsorted PBMCs, taken 1.9 years after starting antiretroviral therapy. The CDR3 nucleotides read TGTGCCAGCAGCTTACCCGGGACGACCTACGAGCAGTACTTC. It specifies CASSLPGTTYEQYF.